This T cell receptor (beta chain) was recovered during a study of blood T cell repertoires in COVID-19. Study information: The samples span acute and convalescent COVID-19 from the United States, Italy and Spain.

Germline V gene data show CDR1 as SGHNT and CDR2 as YYREEE (reference sequence). The CDR3 totals 17 residues. Trimming took 0 bases from V and 5 from J; bases not matched to a gene: 11. The method was immunoSEQ multiplex PCR; TCRdb's version includes in-frame clones alone and lacks a portion of them. The sample yields roughly 220,000 clones, about 91% seen once. This chain joins TRBV5-4 and TRBJ2-1, with 7 bases matching TRBD2. Sequencing input: PBMCs or T cells enriched from blood (not recorded which). The TCR sequence derives from a woman aged 45-65 years with acute COVID-19. Here the CDR3 DNA reads TGTGCCAGCAGCTTGGGGTTAACAGGACTAGAGAACAATGAGCAGTTCTTC. It encodes CASSLGLTGLENNEQFF.